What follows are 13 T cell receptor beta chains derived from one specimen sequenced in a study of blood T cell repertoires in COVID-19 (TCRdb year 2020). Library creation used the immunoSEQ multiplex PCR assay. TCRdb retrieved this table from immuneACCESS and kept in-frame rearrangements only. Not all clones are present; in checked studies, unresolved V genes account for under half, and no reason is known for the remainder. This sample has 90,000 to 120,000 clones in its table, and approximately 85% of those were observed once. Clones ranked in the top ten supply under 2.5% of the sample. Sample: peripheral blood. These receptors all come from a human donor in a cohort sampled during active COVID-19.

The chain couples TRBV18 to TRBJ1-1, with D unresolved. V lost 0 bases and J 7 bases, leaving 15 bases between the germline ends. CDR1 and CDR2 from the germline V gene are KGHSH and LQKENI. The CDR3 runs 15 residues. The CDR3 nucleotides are TGTGCCAGCTCACCACCAACACAGAGTCCATTTGAAGCTTTCTTT. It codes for CASSPPTQSPFEAFF.

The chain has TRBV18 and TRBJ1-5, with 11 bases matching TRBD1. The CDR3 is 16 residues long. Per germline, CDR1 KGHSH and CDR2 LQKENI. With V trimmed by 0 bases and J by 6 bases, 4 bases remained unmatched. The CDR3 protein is CASSPPGQGGGQPQHF. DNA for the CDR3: TGTGCCAGCTCACCACCGGGACAGGGGGGTGGTCAGCCCCAGCATTTT.

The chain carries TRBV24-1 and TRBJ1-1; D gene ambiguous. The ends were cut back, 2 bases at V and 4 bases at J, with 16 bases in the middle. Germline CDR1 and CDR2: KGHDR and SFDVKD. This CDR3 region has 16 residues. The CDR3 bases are TGTGCCACCAGTGATTGTGAGGATGATCGCGGCACTGAAGCTTTCTTT. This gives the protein CATSDCEDDRGTEAFF.

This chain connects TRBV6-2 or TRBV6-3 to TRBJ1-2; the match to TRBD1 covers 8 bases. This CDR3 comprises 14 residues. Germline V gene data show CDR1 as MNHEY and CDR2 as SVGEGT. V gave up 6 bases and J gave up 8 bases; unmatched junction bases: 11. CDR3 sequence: CASSQGVRGPGYTF. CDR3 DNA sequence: TGTGCCAGCAGCCAAGGGGTCAGGGGGCCCGGCTACACCTTC.

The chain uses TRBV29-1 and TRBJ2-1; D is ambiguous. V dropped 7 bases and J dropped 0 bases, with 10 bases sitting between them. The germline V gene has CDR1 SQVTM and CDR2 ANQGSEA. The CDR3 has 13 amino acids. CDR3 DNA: TGCAGCGCTCGAGAACTCTCCTACAATGAGCAGTTCTTC. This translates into CSARELSYNEQFF.

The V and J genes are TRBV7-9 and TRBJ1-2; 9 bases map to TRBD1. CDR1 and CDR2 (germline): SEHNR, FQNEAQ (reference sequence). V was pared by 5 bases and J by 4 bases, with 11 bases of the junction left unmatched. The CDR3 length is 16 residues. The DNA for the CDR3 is TGTGCCAGCAGCCTTATCGAACAGGGGGCTACCTATGGCTACACCTTC. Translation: CASSLIEQGATYGYTF. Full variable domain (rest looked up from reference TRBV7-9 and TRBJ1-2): DTGVSQNPRHKITKRGQNVTFRCDPISEHNRLYWYRQTLGQGPEFLTYFQNEAQLEKSRLLSDRFSAERPKGSFSTLEIQRTEQGDSAMYLCASSLIEQGATYGYTFGSGTRLTVV.

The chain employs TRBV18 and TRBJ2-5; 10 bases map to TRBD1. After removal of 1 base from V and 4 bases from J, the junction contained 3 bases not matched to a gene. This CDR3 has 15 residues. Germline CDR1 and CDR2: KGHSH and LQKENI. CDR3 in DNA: TGTGCCAGCTCACCACAGACAGGGGGCACAGAGACCCAGTACTTC. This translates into CASSPQTGGTETQYF.

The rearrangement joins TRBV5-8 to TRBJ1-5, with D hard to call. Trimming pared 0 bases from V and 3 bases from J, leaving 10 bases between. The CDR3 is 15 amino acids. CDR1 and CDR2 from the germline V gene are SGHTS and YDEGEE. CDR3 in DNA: TGTGCCAGCAGCTTGGGAGATGTTTCCAATCAGCCCCAGCATTTT. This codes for CASSLGDVSNQPQHF. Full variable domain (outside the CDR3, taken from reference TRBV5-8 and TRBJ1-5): EAGVTQSPTHLIKTRGQQATLRCSPISGHTSVYWYQQALGLGLQFLLWYDEGEERNRGNFPPRFSGRQFPNYSSELNVNALELEDSALYLCASSLGDVSNQPQHFGDGTRLSIL.

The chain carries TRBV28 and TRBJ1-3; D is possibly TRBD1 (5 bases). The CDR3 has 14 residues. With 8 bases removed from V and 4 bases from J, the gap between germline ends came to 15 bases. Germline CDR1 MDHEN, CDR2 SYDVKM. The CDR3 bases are TGTGCCAGCGTGGCGGGGGATTTCGGAAACACCATATATTTT. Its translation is CASVAGDFGNTIYF.

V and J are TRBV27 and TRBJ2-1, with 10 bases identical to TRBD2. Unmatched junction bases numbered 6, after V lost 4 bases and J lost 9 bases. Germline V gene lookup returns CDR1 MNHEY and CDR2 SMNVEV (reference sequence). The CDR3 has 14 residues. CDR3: CASSSAGGPGEQFF. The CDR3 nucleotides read TGTGCCAGCAGTTCAGCGGGAGGGCCGGGTGAGCAGTTCTTC.

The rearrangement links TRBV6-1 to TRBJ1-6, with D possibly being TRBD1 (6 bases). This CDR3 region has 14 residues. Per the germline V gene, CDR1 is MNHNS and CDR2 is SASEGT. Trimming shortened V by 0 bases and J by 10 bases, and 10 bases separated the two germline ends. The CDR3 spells CASSEAQGWSPLHF. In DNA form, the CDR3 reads TGTGCCAGCAGTGAAGCACAGGGTTGGTCACCCCTCCACTTT.

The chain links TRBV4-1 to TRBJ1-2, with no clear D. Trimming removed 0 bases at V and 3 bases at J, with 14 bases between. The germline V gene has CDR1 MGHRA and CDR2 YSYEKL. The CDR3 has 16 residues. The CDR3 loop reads CASSQEGRGEDYGYTF. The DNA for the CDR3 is TGCGCCAGCAGCCAAGAGGGTCGGGGAGAGGACTATGGCTACACCTTC.

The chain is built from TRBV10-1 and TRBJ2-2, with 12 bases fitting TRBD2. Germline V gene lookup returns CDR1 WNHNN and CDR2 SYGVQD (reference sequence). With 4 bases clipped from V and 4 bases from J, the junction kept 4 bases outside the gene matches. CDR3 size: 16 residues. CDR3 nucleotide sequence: TGCGCCAGCAGTGGAGGACTAGCGGGGAGCACCGGGGAGCTGTTTTTT. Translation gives CASSGGLAGSTGELFF.